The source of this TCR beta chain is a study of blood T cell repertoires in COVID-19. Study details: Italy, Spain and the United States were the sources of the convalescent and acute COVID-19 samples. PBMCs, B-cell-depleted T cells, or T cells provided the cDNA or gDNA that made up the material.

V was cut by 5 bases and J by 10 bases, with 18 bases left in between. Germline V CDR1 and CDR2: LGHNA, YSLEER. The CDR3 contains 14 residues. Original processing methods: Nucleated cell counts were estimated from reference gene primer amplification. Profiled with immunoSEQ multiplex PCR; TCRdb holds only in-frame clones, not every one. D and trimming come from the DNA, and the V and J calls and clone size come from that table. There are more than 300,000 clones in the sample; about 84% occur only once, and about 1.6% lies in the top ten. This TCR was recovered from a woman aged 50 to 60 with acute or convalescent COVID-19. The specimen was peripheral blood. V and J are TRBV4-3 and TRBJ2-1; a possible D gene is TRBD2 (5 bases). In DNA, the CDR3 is TGCGCCAGCAGCGCACAGCGAGGGTTCCAGGAGCAGTTCTTC. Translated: CASSAQRGFQEQFF.